The 22 T cell receptor beta chains below were found in one sample sequenced in a study of T cell responses to AZD1222 COVID-19 vaccine. The table came from immunoSEQ multiplex PCR; TCRdb's copy has only in-frame clones and leaves some out. The sample carries approximately 100,000 clones, about nine tenths recorded once. The starting material was peripheral blood, obtained on day 0 of AZD1222 vaccination. These receptors were taken from an adult in good health.

The chain has TRBV27 and TRBJ2-1, with a tentative D call TRBD1 (6 bases). V shed 6 bases and J shed 4 bases, with 16 bases lying between them. Germline V gene data show CDR1 as MNHEY and CDR2 as SMNVEV (reference sequence). The CDR3 has 15 residues. Here the CDR3 DNA reads TGTGCCAGCAGCTCCCCCGGGACAACTTACAATGAGCAGTTCTTC. Amino acid sequence: CASSSPGTTYNEQFF.

The count of this clone is one. The chain employs TRBV2 and TRBJ2-1, with a weak D call TRBD1 (6 bases). The V end was cut by 6 bases, the J end by 4 bases, with 10 bases between. The CDR3 contains 13 residues. Looked up from germline, CDR1 is SNHLY and CDR2 is FYNNEI. The CDR3 region is CASRETGYNEQFF. In nucleotides, the CDR3 is TGTGCCAGCAGAGAAACAGGGTACAATGAGCAGTTCTTC.

In this sample, this clone turned up once. The chain combines TRBV10-3 with TRBJ2-7; 8 nucleotides match TRBD2. This CDR3 has 13 residues. The germline V gene has CDR1 ENHRY and CDR2 SYGVKD. Germline trimming cut 8 bases from V and 2 bases from J; bases unmatched to any gene: 5. For the CDR3, the DNA is TGTGCCATCGCCACTAGCGGTACCTACGAGCAGTACTTC. This gives the protein CAIATSGTYEQYF.

The chain links TRBV21-1 to TRBJ2-3; the D call in the table, TRBD1, was not verified against the DNA. TRBV21-1 is a known pseudogene. The CDR3 extends over 14 amino acids. CDR3 in DNA: TGTGCCAGCAGGGCGGACAGGGGAACAGATACGCAGTATTTT. Protein product: CASRADRGTDTQYF.

The chain joins TRBV25-1 to TRBJ1-2; 11 bases match TRBD1. The germline gives CDR1 MGHDK, CDR2 SYGVNS. CDR3 size: 17 residues. J lost 4 bases, V lost 6 bases, and 13 bases had no gene match. CDR3 region: CASSPSGQGAWGYGYTF. CDR3 sequence (DNA): TGTGCCAGCAGCCCTAGTGGACAGGGGGCTTGGGGCTATGGCTACACCTTC.

The chain couples TRBV7-6 to TRBJ2-6, with a weak D call TRBD2 (6 bases). Germline loops: CDR1 SGHVS, CDR2 FNYEAQ. Trimming left V 0 bases short and J 0 bases short, with 15 bases between. This CDR3 contains 19 residues. Here the CDR3 DNA reads TGTGCCAGCAGCTTAGCCCAAGGTCGGGGGAACTCTGGGGCCAACGTCCTGACTTTC. Translation: CASSLAQGRGNSGANVLTF. Full variable domain (remainder filled in from reference TRBV7-6 and TRBJ2-6): GAGVSQSPRYKVTKRGQDVALRCDPISGHVSLYWYRQALGQGPEFLTYFNYEAQQDKSGLPNDRFSAERPEGSISTLTIQRTEQRDSAMYRCASSLAQGRGNSGANVLTFGAGSRLTVL.

The chain uses TRBV6-5 and TRBJ1-2; 11 bases align to TRBD1. Trimming cost V 2 bases and J 5 bases; bases outside gene matches: 7. The CDR3 is made up of 16 amino acids. Germline lookup yields CDR1 MNHEY and CDR2 SVGAGI. The CDR3 here is CASSYKGQGARYGYTF. CDR3 nucleotides: TGTGCCAGCAGTTACAAAGGACAGGGGGCGCGATATGGCTACACCTTC.

The genes are TRBV28 and TRBJ2-5; D remains ambiguous. Germline V gene data show CDR1 as MDHEN and CDR2 as SYDVKM. Trimming stripped 7 bases from V and 4 bases from J, with 16 bases between. CDR3 length: 14 amino acids. The CDR3 loop reads CASTTPSFSETQYF. The CDR3 DNA reads as TGTGCCAGCACCACCCCCTCCTTTTCAGAGACCCAGTACTTC.

V is TRBV7-2 and J is TRBJ1-5, with 7 bases identical to TRBD1. The CDR3 covers 15 residues. The V segment lost 4 bases and the J segment 4 bases; nucleotides outside the gene matches: 7. The germline V gene has CDR1 SGHTA and CDR2 FQGNSA. The CDR3 nucleotides read TGTGCCAGCAGCTGGACAGGAGGGGGAAATCAGCCCCAGCATTTT. Its protein product is CASSWTGGGNQPQHF. Using reference TRBV7-2 and TRBJ1-5 for the parts outside the CDR3, the full variable domain is GAGVSQSPSNKVTEKGKDVELRCDPISGHTALYWYRQSLGQGLEFLIYFQGNSAPDKSGLPSDRFSAERTGGSVSTLTIQRTQQEDSAVYLCASSWTGGGNQPQHFGDGTRLSIL.

This clone came up once. V is TRBV18 and J is TRBJ2-1; D gene ambiguous. This CDR3 has 14 amino acids. Between the trimmed V and J ends, which lost 3 bases and 5 bases, there was a span of 11 bases. CDR1 and CDR2 (germline): KGHSH, LQKENI. CDR3 sequence reads: CASSPLGTHNEQFF. The CDR3 coding sequence is TGTGCCAGCTCACCTCTGGGCACCCACAATGAGCAGTTCTTC.

This chain links TRBV9 with TRBJ1-2; TRBD1 might be the D (6 bases). The germline gives CDR1 SGDLS, CDR2 YYNGEE. The CDR3 spans 14 residues. Deletions cut 3 bases from V and 4 bases from J, with 13 bases between. The CDR3: CASSGGQPPYGYTF. The CDR3 DNA sequence: TGTGCCAGCAGCGGAGGACAGCCTCCCTATGGCTACACCTTC.

V is TRBV7-8 and J is TRBJ2-7, with 8 bases lining up with TRBD1. This CDR3 is 14 amino acids long. V trimming: 3 bases; J trimming: 3 bases; junction bases outside the gene matches: 4. CDR1 SGHVS and CDR2 FQNEAQ come from the germline V gene. CDR3 protein: CASSFSGGNYEQYF. The CDR3 DNA reads as TGTGCCAGCAGCTTTTCAGGGGGCAACTACGAGCAGTACTTC.

The rearrangement links TRBV10-3 to TRBJ1-1, with D unclear. This CDR3 has 13 amino acids. V lost 3 bases and J 3 bases, leaving 8 bases between the germline ends. CDR1 is ENHRY and CDR2 is SYGVKD in the germline V gene. The CDR3 nucleotides read TGTGCCATCAGTGACTCTTACTACACTGAAGCTTTCTTT. Protein product: CAISDSYYTEAFF.

The J gene is TRBJ1-5, the V gene TRBV29-1, with D unclear. V was shortened by 4 bases and J by 1 base, with 8 bases between the two germline ends. The CDR3 spans 13 residues. Germline V gene data show CDR1 as SQVTM and CDR2 as ANQGSEA. CDR3: CSVGGGSNQPQHF. CDR3 DNA sequence: TGCAGCGTTGGTGGCGGAAGCAATCAGCCCCAGCATTTT.

This clone has more than one count but fewer than ten. The chain uses TRBV3-1 (or the pseudogene TRBV3-2) and TRBJ1-1, with D unclear. CDR1 is LGHDT, CDR2 YNNKEL, per germline (reference sequence). The germline V and J ends were trimmed by 2 bases and 1 base, with 5 bases remaining between them. This CDR3 region has 13 residues. In nucleotides, the CDR3 is TGTGCCAGCAGCCAACAGAGGAACACTGAAGCTTTCTTT. Its protein is CASSQQRNTEAFF.

The J gene is TRBJ1-5, the V gene TRBV27; no clear D. The CDR3 length is 16 residues. Germline assignment: CDR1 MNHEY and CDR2 SMNVEV (reference sequence). Trimming removed 6 bases from V and 11 bases from J, with 26 bases in between. CDR3 sequence reads: CASSPDSRAPIRAQHF. CDR3 in DNA: TGTGCCAGCAGCCCCGACTCCCGGGCCCCGATTCGAGCCCAGCATTTT.

The chain uses TRBV6-5 and TRBJ2-2; D is unclear. This CDR3 has 11 amino acids. Looked up from germline, CDR1 is MNHEY and CDR2 is SVGAGI. Trimming removed 6 bases from V and 4 bases from J, with 3 bases in between. Here the CDR3 reads CASRTTGELFF. Here the CDR3 DNA reads TGTGCCAGCAGAACCACCGGGGAGCTGTTTTTT.

V is TRBV6-5 and J is TRBJ1-2; no definite D call. The ends were cut back, 10 bases at V and 0 bases at J, with 12 bases in the middle. Germline V gene sequence: CDR1 MNHEY, CDR2 SVGAGI. CDR3 length: 13 residues. The CDR3 sequence is CATWGVANYGYTF. DNA for the CDR3: TGTGCCACCTGGGGAGTAGCTAACTATGGCTACACCTTC.

The chain couples TRBV25-1 to TRBJ1-5; perhaps TRBD1 as D (6 bases). The CDR3 length is 12 residues. Trimming left V 9 bases short and J 6 bases short, with 12 bases between. Looked up from germline, CDR1 is MGHDK and CDR2 is SYGVNS. CDR3 region: CARSDRTQPQHF. CDR3 nucleotides: TGTGCCAGGTCGGACAGAACTCAGCCCCAGCATTTT.

The chain carries TRBV14 and TRBJ2-7; no clear D. CDR1 and CDR2 (germline): SGHDN, FVKESK. The CDR3 runs 14 residues. V lost 4 bases and J lost 2, with 12 bases in between. CDR3 region: CASSPGSRPYEQYF. As DNA, the CDR3 is TGTGCCAGCAGCCCAGGAAGCCGCCCCTACGAGCAGTACTTC.

The count of this clone is one. The V gene is TRBV4-1, the J gene TRBJ2-3; TRBD2 might be the D (5 bases). Germline V CDR1 and CDR2: MGHRA, YSYEKL. With 1 base removed from V and 6 bases from J, the gap between germline ends came to 20 bases. This CDR3 region has 17 residues. CDR3 bases: TGCGCCAGCAGCCAAGGGCTCAGGACTCATACTAGGGATACGCAGTATTTT. Translating gives CASSQGLRTHTRDTQYF.

The V and J genes are TRBV5-5 and TRBJ2-2; TRBD2 aligns across 7 bases. Germline trimming cut 4 bases from V and 4 bases from J; bases unmatched to any gene: 10. The length of the CDR3 is 16 residues. Looked up from germline, CDR1 is SGHKS and CDR2 is YYEKEE (reference sequence). Written as DNA, the CDR3 is TGTGCCAGCAGCAGACTGAGCCGCGGGGGCACCGGGGAGCTGTTTTTT. Translation gives CASSRLSRGGTGELFF.